The 31 T cell receptor beta chains in this list originate from one sample, sequenced in a study of blood T cell repertoires in COVID-19. Profiled with immunoSEQ multiplex PCR; TCRdb holds only in-frame clones, not every one. The data hold 390,000 or so clones, with around 87% observed a single time. The sample comprised peripheral blood. The receptors shown here come from a young man with active or convalescent COVID-19.

The gene calls are TRBV7-3 and TRBJ1-6, with a tentative D call TRBD1 (5 bases). Trimming removed 0 bases from V and 5 bases from J, with 8 bases in between. Germline CDR1 and CDR2: SGHTA and FQGTGA. This CDR3 comprises 15 residues. The CDR3 spells CASSLTGQNNSPLHF. CDR3 sequence (DNA): TGTGCCAGCAGCTTAACAGGACAAAATAATTCACCCCTCCACTTT.

This clone was counted only a few times. V is TRBV28 and J is TRBJ2-1, with D possibly matching TRBD2 (5 bases). The CDR3 runs to 16 residues. The germline V gene encodes CDR1 MDHEN and CDR2 SYDVKM. The V and J ends lost 6 bases and 4 bases respectively, with 19 bases between them. The CDR3, as DNA: TGTGCCAGCAGACCTAGCTCTAGCAGAGATTACAATGAGCAGTTCTTC. Its translation: CASRPSSSRDYNEQFF.

The J gene is TRBJ2-7, the V gene TRBV19; 13 positions agree with TRBD2. With 4 bases clipped from V and 5 bases from J, the junction kept 2 bases outside the gene matches. This CDR3 spans 14 amino acids. The V gene's germline CDR1 is LNHDA and CDR2 SQIVND (reference sequence). As DNA, the CDR3 is TGTGCCAGTAGTAGTGGACTAGCGGGGGACGAGCAGTACTTC. Amino acids: CASSSGLAGDEQYF.

This CDR3 is CASSLGDSLPGYNEQFF. For the CDR3, the DNA is TGCGCCAGCAGCTTGGGGGACAGCCTACCGGGGTACAATGAGCAGTTCTTC. The chain recombines TRBV5-1 with TRBJ2-1; TRBD1 matches 7 bases. J was trimmed by 4 bases and V by 0 bases; bases with no gene match: 10. In germline, CDR1 is SGHRS, CDR2 YFSETQ. This CDR3 has 17 amino acids.

This clone was seen a handful of times. This chain joins TRBV6-1 and TRBJ2-7; D perhaps matches TRBD1 (6 bases). V lost 1 base, J lost 0 bases, and 10 bases lay in between. This CDR3 has 15 amino acids. Per the germline V gene, CDR1 is MNHNS and CDR2 is SASEGT. The CDR3 DNA sequence: TGTGCCAGCAGTGAAGTAGACAGGTCCTCCTACGAGCAGTACTTC. Its translation is CASSEVDRSSYEQYF.

V gene TRBV9 combines with J gene TRBJ2-4; tentative D call: TRBD2 (5 bases). In germline, CDR1 is SGDLS, CDR2 YYNGEE. V was shortened by 2 bases and J by 8 bases, with 20 bases between the two germline ends. This CDR3 is 16 amino acids long. The CDR3, as DNA: TGTGCCAGCAGCGTGTGTCTAGCTCAACCGAAGTACATTCAGTACTTC. This encodes CASSVCLAQPKYIQYF.

This chain links TRBV5-1 with TRBJ1-4; possible D gene TRBD1, 5 bases. CDR1 is SGHRS, CDR2 YFSETQ, per germline. V shed 5 bases and J shed 8 bases, with 16 bases lying between them. This CDR3 has 14 amino acids. CDR3 amino acids: CASRRQSQDEKLFF. CDR3 nucleotides: TGCGCCAGCAGGCGACAGTCTCAGGACGAAAAACTGTTTTTT.

This rearrangement joins TRBV7-6 to TRBJ1-2, with D tentatively TRBD1 (6 bases). V dropped 6 bases and J dropped 7 bases, with 15 bases sitting between them. Looked up from germline, CDR1 is SGHVS and CDR2 is FNYEAQ. The CDR3 totals 13 residues. CDR3 sequence: CASSFTGSTGYTF. In DNA form, the CDR3 reads TGTGCCAGCAGTTTTACAGGGAGTACTGGCTACACCTTC.

The V and J genes are TRBV28 and TRBJ2-5; 7 positions match TRBD2. V lost 4 bases, J lost 5 bases, and 7 bases stayed unmatched. Germline-derived CDR1 and CDR2 are MDHEN and SYDVKM. The CDR3 covers 14 residues. CDR3 loop: CASSSSGEPETQYF. CDR3 coding DNA: TGTGCCAGCAGTTCTAGCGGCGAACCCGAGACCCAGTACTTC.

The DNA for the CDR3 is TGTGCCAGCAGCCAAGTGGGGGGTTTTCAGACCCAGTACTTC. It is translated as CASSQVGGFQTQYF. The chain joins TRBV14 to TRBJ2-5; perhaps TRBD2 as D (6 bases). Germline V gene sequence: CDR1 SGHDN, CDR2 FVKESK. The CDR3 sequence is 14 residues long. Trimming shortened V by 1 base and J by 6 bases, and 12 bases separated the two germline ends.

This clone has just a few counts. The rearrangement links TRBV7-9 to TRBJ1-1; unclear D gene. Germline lookup yields CDR1 SEHNR and CDR2 FQNEAQ (reference sequence). V was cut by 5 bases and J by 3 bases, with 13 bases left in between. This CDR3 region has 14 residues. CDR3 coding DNA: TGTGCCAGCAGCATCGCTGACATCTACACTGAAGCTTTCTTT. Translation: CASSIADIYTEAFF. Looking up the rest from reference TRBV7-9 and TRBJ1-1 gives the full variable domain: DTGVSQNPRHKITKRGQNVTFRCDPISEHNRLYWYRQTLGQGPEFLTYFQNEAQLEKSRLLSDRFSAERPKGSFSTLEIQRTEQGDSAMYLCASSIADIYTEAFFGQGTRLTVV.

The rearrangement links TRBV4-3 to TRBJ2-1, with a weak D call TRBD1 (5 bases). Trimming pared 0 bases from V and 0 bases from J, leaving 12 bases between. There are 17 residues in the CDR3. The germline gives CDR1 LGHNA, CDR2 YSLEER. DNA of the CDR3: TGCGCCAGCAGCCAAGATTTAGTAGGGGTCTCCTACAATGAGCAGTTCTTC. This gives the protein CASSQDLVGVSYNEQFF.

The V call is TRBV27, the J call TRBJ2-7; 7 bases fit TRBD1. The J segment lost 2 bases and the V segment lost 6 bases, leaving 10 bases of the junction unmatched. This CDR3 spans 15 amino acids. The germline CDR1 and CDR2 sequences are MNHEY and SMNVEV (reference sequence). Written as DNA, the CDR3 is TGTGCCAGCAGGTTAGGACAGGCAATTACCTACGAGCAGTACTTC. It specifies CASRLGQAITYEQYF.

The chain links TRBV18 to TRBJ2-7; possibly TRBD2 for D (5 bases). This CDR3 is 16 amino acids long. V was pared by 3 bases and J by 2 bases, with 17 bases between. CDR1 is KGHSH and CDR2 is LQKENI in the germline V gene. The chain's CDR3 is CASSPNSGNSPYEQYF. CDR3 in DNA: TGTGCCAGCTCACCCAATTCCGGGAATTCTCCCTACGAGCAGTACTTC.

The chain links TRBV20-1 to TRBJ1-2; D is unclear. Germline V CDR1 and CDR2: DFQATT, SNEGSKA (reference sequence). The CDR3 has 9 residues. V was shortened by 7 bases and J by 6 bases, with 6 bases between the two germline ends. The CDR3 DNA sequence: TGCAGTGTCGACAATGGCTACACCTTC. Amino acid sequence: CSVDNGYTF.

The chain is built from TRBV28 and TRBJ1-2; a weak D match, TRBD1 (6 bases). Germline V CDR1 and CDR2: MDHEN, SYDVKM. This CDR3 contains 13 residues. V was shortened by 10 bases and J by 0 bases, with 12 bases between the two germline ends. CDR3 bases: TGTGCCATTGGGGGCCTAGCTAACTATGGCTACACCTTC. Translation gives CAIGGLANYGYTF.

The chain carries TRBV27 and TRBJ2-5; TRBD2 aligns across 16 bases. The CDR3 has 20 amino acids. J was trimmed by 0 bases and V by 4 bases; bases with no gene match: 11. Germline CDR1 reads MNHEY; CDR2 reads SMNVEV (reference sequence). For the CDR3, the DNA is TGTGCCAGCAGTTCCGCCGGGACTAGCGGGAGGGCCCCGTACCAAGAGACCCAGTACTTC. Encoded protein: CASSSAGTSGRAPYQETQYF.

This clone showed up just once. This sequence joins TRBV6-4 and TRBJ2-2; D is ambiguous. Trimming shortened V by 2 bases and J by 6 bases, and 10 bases separated the two germline ends. Per the germline V gene, CDR1 is MRHNA and CDR2 is SNTAGT. This CDR3 has 14 amino acids. CDR3 amino acids: CASSDEPLAGELFF. The CDR3 coding sequence is TGTGCCAGCAGTGACGAACCTCTAGCCGGGGAGCTGTTTTTT.

J is TRBJ2-1 and V is TRBV7-6, with 8 bases that match TRBD2. Germline V gene lookup returns CDR1 SGHVS and CDR2 FNYEAQ. The CDR3 runs to 15 residues. V was pared by 4 bases and J by 8 bases, with 10 bases of the junction left unmatched. CDR3 bases: TGTGCCAGCAGCTCGTCGGGACTAGTATCCGATGAGCAGTTCTTC. Translating gives CASSSSGLVSDEQFF.

The rearrangement uses TRBV3-1 (or the pseudogene TRBV3-2) and TRBJ1-2; D remains unclear. The CDR3 covers 15 residues. From germline, CDR1 is LGHDT and CDR2 YNNKEL (reference sequence). Trimming pared 4 bases from V and 7 bases from J, leaving 19 bases between. CDR3 region: CASSPRSRQASGYTF. The CDR3 DNA reads TGTGCCAGCAGCCCTCGGTCCAGGCAGGCCTCTGGCTACACCTTC.

The gene calls are TRBV12-2 and TRBJ1-2. TRBV12-2 is reported as a pseudogene. This CDR3 has 20 amino acids. CDR3: CASRLVTDYVRRGGNYGYTF. In nucleotides, the CDR3 is TGTGCAAGTCGCTTAGTGACAGATTACGTCAGACGGGGAGGTAACTATGGCTACACCTTC.

J is TRBJ2-2 and V is TRBV7-6, with 12 bases identical to TRBD2. The CDR3 loop spans 18 amino acids. V shed 4 bases, J shed 3 bases, and the junction held 9 bases outside the gene matches. In germline, CDR1 is SGHVS, CDR2 FNYEAQ. This CDR3 reads CASSYTTSGGTDTGELFF. Written as DNA, the CDR3 is TGTGCCAGCAGCTATACGACTAGCGGGGGAACGGACACCGGGGAGCTGTTTTTT.

This rearrangement joins TRBV7-2 to TRBJ2-7; D perhaps matches TRBD2 (5 bases). With 2 bases removed from V and 5 bases from J, the gap between germline ends came to 16 bases. Germline V CDR1 and CDR2: SGHTA, FQGNSA. The CDR3 is made up of 15 amino acids. In DNA, the CDR3 is TGTGCCAGCAGCTTAAGAATGATCGCGGGTAACGAGCAGTACTTC. It codes for CASSLRMIAGNEQYF. Complete variable domain (other parts from reference TRBV7-2 and TRBJ2-7): GAGVSQSPSNKVTEKGKDVELRCDPISGHTALYWYRQSLGQGLEFLIYFQGNSAPDKSGLPSDRFSAERTGGSVSTLTIQRTQQEDSAVYLCASSLRMIAGNEQYFGPGTRLTVT.

The chain uses TRBV6-6 and TRBJ2-3, with D possibly being TRBD1 (7 bases). The CDR3 consists of 16 residues. The germline V gene encodes CDR1 MNHNY and CDR2 SVGAGI (reference sequence). V was clipped by 6 bases and J by 8 bases, with 24 bases between them. The CDR3 spells CASSLPPTGTPGTQYF. DNA of the CDR3: TGTGCCAGCAGCCTCCCCCCGACAGGGACTCCCGGTACGCAGTATTTT.

The V call is TRBV28, the J call TRBJ2-1, with 7 bases matching TRBD2. The CDR3 extends over 12 amino acids. J lost 12 bases, V lost 5 bases, and 7 bases had no gene match. CDR1 MDHEN and CDR2 SYDVKM come from the germline V gene. As DNA, the CDR3 is TGTGCCAGCAGTGTGGGACTAACGGGGCAGTTCTTC. This gives the protein CASSVGLTGQFF.

The chain links TRBV25-1 to TRBJ2-1; 8 nucleotides match TRBD1. Trimming at V came to 5 bases and at J to 7 bases, leaving 7 bases not matched to a gene. This CDR3 has 14 residues. Germline V gene data show CDR1 as MGHDK and CDR2 as SYGVNS. This chain's CDR3 is CASSSRTGLNEQFF. In DNA form, the CDR3 reads TGTGCCAGCAGTTCACGGACAGGGTTGAATGAGCAGTTCTTC.

The gene calls are TRBV28 and TRBJ2-1; 12 positions agree with TRBD2. Germline V gene lookup returns CDR1 MDHEN and CDR2 SYDVKM. The ends lost 4 bases at V and 7 bases at J; junction bases unmatched: 8. The CDR3 has 16 amino acids. The CDR3 nucleotides read TGTGCCAGCAGTTGGGCTAGCGGGGGGGCCTGGAATGAGCAGTTCTTC. It translates to CASSWASGGAWNEQFF.

The genes are TRBV7-9 and TRBJ1-4; 7 bases are a match to TRBD1. V dropped 0 bases and J dropped 8; count of bases not matched to a gene: 3. CDR1 is SEHNR and CDR2 is FQNEAQ in the germline V gene (reference sequence). This CDR3 region has 14 residues. CDR3 sequence: CASSLAGGEEKLFF. In DNA form, the CDR3 reads TGTGCCAGCAGCTTAGCAGGGGGCGAGGAAAAACTGTTTTTT.

The chain is built from TRBV27 and TRBJ1-5; weak D call: TRBD1 (6 bases). V lost 5 bases, J lost 7 bases, and 12 bases lay in between. Germline assignment: CDR1 MNHEY and CDR2 SMNVEV (reference sequence). The CDR3 consists of 13 residues. The CDR3 sequence is CASSTGIWQPQHF. In DNA, the CDR3 is TGTGCCAGCAGTACAGGGATTTGGCAGCCCCAGCATTTT.

This clone was seen more than once but under ten times. The V call is TRBV7-2, the J call TRBJ1-1, with TRBD1 as a possible D gene (5 bases). V shed 5 bases and J shed 3 bases, with 19 bases lying between them. CDR1 is SGHTA and CDR2 is FQGNSA in the germline V gene. CDR3 length: 16 amino acids. The CDR3 here is CASSRGSGQLYTEAFF. The CDR3 DNA follows: TGTGCCAGCAGCCGTGGGTCAGGGCAATTGTACACTGAAGCTTTCTTT.

The V and J genes are TRBV4-1 and TRBJ2-4; D is possibly TRBD1 (6 bases). The germline CDR1 and CDR2 sequences are MGHRA and YSYEKL. This CDR3 has 15 residues. V lost 0 bases, J lost 3 bases, and 9 bases lay in between. The CDR3 sequence: CASSQEAQGKNIQYF. The CDR3 DNA reads TGCGCCAGCAGCCAAGAAGCACAGGGCAAAAACATTCAGTACTTC.